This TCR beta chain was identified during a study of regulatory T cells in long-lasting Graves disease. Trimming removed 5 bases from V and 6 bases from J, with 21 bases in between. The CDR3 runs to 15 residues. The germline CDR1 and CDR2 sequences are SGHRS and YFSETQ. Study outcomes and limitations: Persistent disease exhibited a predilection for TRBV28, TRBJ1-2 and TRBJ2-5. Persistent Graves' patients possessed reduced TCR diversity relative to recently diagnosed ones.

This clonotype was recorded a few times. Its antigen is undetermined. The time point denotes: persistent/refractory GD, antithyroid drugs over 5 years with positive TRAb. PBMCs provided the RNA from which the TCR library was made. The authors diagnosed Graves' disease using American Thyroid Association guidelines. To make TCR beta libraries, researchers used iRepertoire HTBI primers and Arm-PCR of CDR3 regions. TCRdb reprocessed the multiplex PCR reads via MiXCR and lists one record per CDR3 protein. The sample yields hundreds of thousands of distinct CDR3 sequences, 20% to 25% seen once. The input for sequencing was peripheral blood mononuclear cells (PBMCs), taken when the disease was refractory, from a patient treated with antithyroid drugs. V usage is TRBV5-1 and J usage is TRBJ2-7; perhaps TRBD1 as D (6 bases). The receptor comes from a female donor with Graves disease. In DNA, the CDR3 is TGCGCCAGCAGGCCCGGGACAACGTTCCGGGTCGAGCAGTACTTC. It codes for CASRPGTTFRVEQYF.